What follows is one T cell receptor (beta chain) and its context. Its target antigen remains unknown. V was cut back by 5 bases and J by 5 bases, leaving a gap of 15 bases between them. The CDR3 runs 15 residues from the cysteine to the phenylalanine. Only the CDR3 DNA stays, 45 bases, in frame from base 1. From the germline V gene, CDR1 is SGHTA and CDR2 is FQGNSA. The cohort consisted of hundreds of healthy bone marrow donors. All cohort members were sampled while nominally healthy, although unrecorded immune exposures were likely present. The donor was CMV seronegative and belonged to the group of 352 seronegative cohort members. A peripheral blood sample was collected from each donor, and TCR beta sequencing was performed on peripheral blood mononuclear cells. Genomic DNA was extracted from the blood cell samples with the Qiagen DNeasy Blood Extraction Kit. The data belong to a study of cytomegalovirus exposure and HLA in healthy donors (dated by TCRdb to about 2017). General notes on the study: According to an earlier analysis of 587 of the donors, 150 million to 200 million T cells yielded 95 million to 140 million unique TCR beta sequences and less than 300 Gb of sequence data. About 330 gigabases of sequencing data and roughly 80 million unique TCR sequences made up an early release that covered nearly 650 HLA-typed donors. Of the 398 genotyped donors, 81% fell in the genetic ancestry cluster associated with self-reported Caucasian donors. The study was designed to test whether signatures of past pathogen exposure could be identified by cataloging public T cell receptors. The study used immunosequencing to profile the T cell repertoires of approximately 650 subjects and linked those repertoires to cytomegalovirus serostatus. Besides the first cohort of approximately 710 subjects, a separate validation cohort made up of 120 different subjects was used. To predict cytomegalovirus infection status, the study combined high-throughput TCR immunosequencing, statistical association of individual TCRs with disease status, and machine learning. A later analysis re-analyzed previously published TCR beta repertoires from roughly 630 donors and added high-resolution HLA genotyping to study TCR occurrence patterns. In the later analysis, no new phenotypic data were used to find candidate immune exposures; instead, reliance was placed on TCR beta sequences and their occurrence across donors. An earlier analysis of 587 of the donors used high-throughput TCR beta sequencing to judge whether each TCR beta V gene segment behaved as functional or pseudogenic. Alongside the repertoire data, information on donor age, sex, ethnicity and CMV serostatus was compiled. A later genetic analysis used genome-wide SNP genotypes for about 60% of the roughly 670 donors, treating that subset as a discovery cohort. All discovery cohort repertoires had been generated on a single sequencing platform. HLA typing included class I and class II loci at four-digit resolution. Typing coverage differed by locus: A, B, C, DRB1 and DQB1 were typed in about 620-640 donors, DQA1 in 522, DPA1 in approximately 610, and DPB1 in just under 480. Several DR-DQ haplotypes were handled as single units for association and clustering because linkage in the cohort was strong. Among about 360 genotyped donors of the cohort, an average of approximately 230,000 unique TCR beta nucleotide sequences were sequenced per donor, 15% to 20% of them non-productive. Points the paper makes about the study in general: A later genetic analysis associated a missense DCLRE1C variant with V-gene and J-gene trimming of TCR beta chains, and an independent cohort replicated the association. Correlated functional status among segregating V segments might be attributable to linkage disequilibrium, but an unknown experimental factor could not be ruled out. Sequencing depth was assumed to be roughly uniform across donors in the presence/absence analyses, though that assumption may not hold. Most TCR sequences were observed very rarely across donors, whereas some public TCRs were present in many individuals. The earlier analysis of approximately 540 of the donors excluded approximately 17 rarely observed V segments, including chromosome 9 orphons, because counts were too low. It was suggested by the authors that the approach could potentially be generalized to other disease states and immunological phenotypes. According to a later analysis, parvovirus B19, influenza, CMV and Epstein-Barr virus appeared linked to several top co-occurrence clusters. Because HLA typing was missing for some donors at each locus, association tests included only the typed subset. A later genetic analysis reported fewer N-insertions in productive TCRs among donors in an Asian-associated ancestry cluster than the roughly 700-donor mean. When HLA alleles, especially DR and DQ, strongly co-occurred, TCR associations were difficult to assign to individual alleles. Because the 87-base-pair reads could not distinguish some IMGT-functional V segments, including TRBV6-2 and TRBV6-3, those segments were excluded. According to a later analysis, most CMV-associated TCR beta chains appeared to be HLA-restricted, and the HLA associations seemed to be driven largely by CMV exposure. An earlier analysis of around 500 of the donors showed that most TCR beta V segments appeared in productive rearrangements either about 87% or about 30% of the time, which broadly matched IMGT annotations. In the study, some 180 TCR beta chains were listed as associated with cytomegalovirus. In a later analysis, the rate of TCR association differed among HLA loci, with DRB1 alleles having the most associated TCRs and HLA-C alleles having the fewest. Cytomegalovirus status was reported to be diagnosed by the classifier with high specificity and sensitivity in both the original and validation cohorts. A few of the identified cytomegalovirus-associated TCR beta chains were confirmed in vitro to be specific for cytomegalovirus antigens. The cohort was sequenced for TCR beta chains only, and without alpha or paired-chain data the features that could be detected were limited. A further reported finding was that TCR beta sequences accurately predicted the HLA-A and HLA-B alleles for most subjects in the first cohort. Specific HLA alleles were associated with 15,000 to 20,000 TCR beta sequences at a false discovery rate of 0.05 in a later analysis. Immune exposure information for the cohort was limited to CMV serostatus. In a later analysis, HLA-associated TCR beta chains were found to be more clonally expanded and to have lower generation probabilities than equally common non-associated chains. A cluster of highly shared sequence variants was judged likely to be a technical artifact of the sequencing pipeline.

To prepare the library, the immunoSEQ multiplex PCR assay was applied. The multiplex PCR relied on a mix of 60 forward primers for TCR Vbeta segments and 13 reverse primers for TCR Jbeta segments. A multiplex PCR assay on genomic DNA amplified the CDR3 region of rearranged TCR beta genes. Amplified TCR beta libraries were sequenced as 87-base-pair reads on the Illumina HiSeq System. For the original study's pipeline: Across the 666 repertoires, a later analysis counted tens of millions of unique TCR beta chains, some 11 million of which were shared by at least two donors. Raw reads were error-corrected and collapsed into unique sequences with a nearest-neighbor algorithm that merged closely related sequences to remove PCR and sequencing errors. V, D and J gene segments were assigned by aligning CDR3 sequences to IMGT reference sequences. For a sequence to be retained, a match of at least six nucleotides to both a V gene segment and a J gene segment was required. Rearrangements were classified as productive when the CDR3 lacked stop codons and remained in frame with V and J, and all other rearrangements were classified as non-productive. Following IMGT convention, CDR3 was defined as the stretch from the second conserved V-encoded cysteine to the conserved J-encoded phenylalanine. Sequences without an unambiguous match to a single V gene segment were excluded from the earlier analysis of approximately 600 of the donors. In an earlier analysis of several hundred of the donors, a V segment was called functional when productive rearrangements were above 56.7%, and segregating when the standard deviation between donors exceeded 5%. A statistical classification framework was built to diagnose cytomegalovirus status from the catalog of TCR beta chain sequences. In a later analysis, TCR nucleotide sequences were compared against IMGT/GENE-DB human TR gene sequences so that V and J genes could be assigned. A later analysis assigned CDR3 sequences and most-parsimonious VDJ recombination scenarios with the TCRdist pipeline. In a later analysis, every TCR beta chain was defined by the combination of its CDR3 amino acid sequence and its V-gene family, and reads without a unique V-gene family were dropped. As a way to deal with suspected cross-contamination and a sequencing artifact, a later analysis dropped more than 500 nucleotide sequences that were highly shared and had low generation probability. In a later analysis, a clonal expansion index for each public chain was calculated from normalized within-repertoire ranks of inferred template counts. A later analysis computed generation probabilities with a VDJ recombination model fitted to out-of-frame rearrangements, and checked the results against IGoR. In a later analysis, hypergeometric tests were used to score TCR-TCR, TCR-HLA and TCR-CMV co-occurrence, with a repertoire-size bias correction applied to TCR pairs. To estimate false discovery rates, a later analysis permuted the HLA or CMV assignments 20 times. In a later analysis, co-occurring TCRs were grouped with DBSCAN, and TCRdist sequence similarity was added when clustering was performed within HLA-allele-positive subsets. Repertoires with fewer than 30,000 or more than 120,000 public chains, plus five repertoires with anomalous nucleotide sharing, were excluded from co-occurrence clustering. What TCRdb holds here is the immuneACCESS table cut down to in-frame rearrangements. Part of the clones is not present; checked against another copy, under half of the missing clones reflect an unresolved V gene, and the others are unexplained. The V and J calls and the clone size are those of that table, but D and trimming were determined from the DNA. This sample's table lists under 200,000 clones. The ten top clones hold roughly 2% of the sample.

The specimen sequenced was PBMCs. The receptor comes from a young man in good health and CMV-seronegative. This sequence uses TRBV7-2 and TRBJ2-2; perhaps TRBD1 is the D gene, with 5 bases matching. The DNA sequence reads TGTGCCAGCAGCCCTCGTAGGGGTGGAACCGGGGAGCTGTTTTTT. Its amino acids are CASSPRRGGTGELFF.